This T cell receptor beta chain is from a study of T cell changes during pregnancy in multiple sclerosis. The germline gives CDR1 SGHAT, CDR2 FQNNGV. V was cut by 2 bases and J by 2 bases, with 19 bases left in between. The CDR3 has 18 residues. Profiling relied on immunoSEQ multiplex PCR, and the TCRdb table lists in-frame clones only, not all of them. This sample has approximately 66,000 clones, with 90% to 95% found just once. Sequenced material: CD8+ T cells from peripheral blood mononuclear cells, taken before pregnancy. V is TRBV11-2 and J is TRBJ1-3, with D perhaps TRBD1 (6 bases). The receptor was derived from a female donor with multiple sclerosis, enrolled in a pregnancy study. The CDR3 DNA reads as TGTGCCAGCAGCTTATATACCCTTGGTGAGGGGGCTGGAAACACCATATATTTT. As protein: CASSLYTLGEGAGNTIYF.